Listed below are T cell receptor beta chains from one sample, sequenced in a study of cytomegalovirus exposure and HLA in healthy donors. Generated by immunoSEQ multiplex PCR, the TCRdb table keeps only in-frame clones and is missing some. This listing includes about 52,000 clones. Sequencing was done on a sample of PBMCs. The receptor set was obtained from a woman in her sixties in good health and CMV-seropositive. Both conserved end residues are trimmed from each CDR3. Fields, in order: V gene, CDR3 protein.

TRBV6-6 ASTDTDSNQPQH
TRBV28 ASSRGRRETEAF
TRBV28 ASSLYGYDQPQH
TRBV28 ASGGVDRTNYGYT
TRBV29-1 SVERDSKGTEAF
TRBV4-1 ASSQVVSKSIVNEQF
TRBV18 ASSPAGTGFYEQY
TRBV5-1 ASSSGTSGAF
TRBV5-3 ARSCNTKRQESSYEQY
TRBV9 ASSDSGGKAGELF
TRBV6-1 ASSEVLGGHTDTQY